The clone carrying this T cell receptor beta chain was detected once. The protocol was immunoSEQ multiplex PCR, while the TCRdb copy is restricted to in-frame clones and leaves out a portion. The data hold about 88,000 clones, with approximately 94% observed a single time. This specimen belongs to a study of technical replicates of blood from several donors. The junction had 12 bases not matched to a gene; V was cut back by 7 bases and J by 6 bases. Germline V gene sequence: CDR1 LNHDA, CDR2 SQIVND (reference sequence). The CDR3 totals 15 residues. The chain carries TRBV19 and TRBJ1-2, with TRBD1 identical over 9 bases. The receptor's source is a human donor in good health. Sequencing was done on a sample of T cells isolated from PBMCs. CDR3 region: CASTTTPGTGNGYTF. CDR3 coding DNA: TGTGCCAGTACCACTACTCCGGGGACAGGGAATGGCTACACCTTC.